One and the same sample provided the 23 T cell receptor beta chains below, sequenced in a study of blood T cell repertoires in COVID-19. Profiled with immunoSEQ multiplex PCR; TCRdb holds only in-frame clones, not every one. The sample yields roughly 190,000 clones, more than 70% seen once. The sample consisted of peripheral blood. These receptors were collected from a woman in her fifties or sixties with acute or convalescent COVID-19.

The genes are TRBV2 and TRBJ2-1; no firm D call. The CDR3 covers 14 residues. Trimming left V 1 base short and J 1 base short, with 5 bases between. Germline V CDR1 and CDR2: SNHLY, FYNNEI. DNA for the CDR3: TGTGCCAGCAGTGAAGACGGGTCCTACAATGAGCAGTTCTTC. This translates into CASSEDGSYNEQFF.

The chain links TRBV29-1 to TRBJ1-1, with 7 bases identical to TRBD1. This CDR3 contains 12 residues. Germline V gene data show CDR1 as SQVTM and CDR2 as ANQGSEA. V lost 7 bases to trimming and J lost 3 bases; unmatched junction nucleotides: 5. CDR3 DNA sequence: TGCAGCGGGCGAGACAGGGACACTGAAGCTTTCTTT. Translating it yields CSGRDRDTEAFF.

This chain joins TRBV2 and TRBJ2-2; D possibly corresponds to TRBD2 (6 bases). Germline V gene data show CDR1 as SNHLY and CDR2 as FYNNEI. The V gene lost 6 bases and the J gene lost 5 bases, with 16 bases spanning the gap. This CDR3 is 15 amino acids long. The chain's CDR3 is CASSRAPEGTGELFF. In DNA, the CDR3 is TGTGCCAGCAGCAGAGCCCCGGAGGGGACCGGGGAGCTGTTTTTT.

In this sample, this clone turned up a few times. Mismatch with germline at one junction end may stem from a read error. The chain links TRBV5-1 to TRBJ2-2, with D tentatively TRBD1 (5 bases). In germline, CDR1 is SGHRS, CDR2 YFSETQ. The CDR3 has 14 amino acids. The CDR3 region is CASSLDTNTGELFF. CDR3 DNA sequence: TGCGCCAGCAGTTTGGACACGAACACCGGGGAGCTGTTTTTT. The entire variable domain, with the rest obtained from reference TRBV5-1 and TRBJ2-2, is as follows: KAGVTQTPRYLIKTRGQQVTLSCSPISGHRSVSWYQQTPGQGLQFLFEYFSETQRNKGNFPGRFSGRQFSNSRSEMNVSTLELGDSALYLCASSLDTNTGELFFGEGSRLTVL.

The chain has TRBV5-1 and TRBJ1-5; maybe TRBD1 (6 bases). With 1 base removed from V and 4 bases from J, the gap between germline ends came to 12 bases. The CDR3 runs 15 residues. Germline loops: CDR1 SGHRS, CDR2 YFSETQ. In DNA, the CDR3 is TGCGCCAGCAGCTTGTCGGAGGGGGGGAATCAGCCCCAGCATTTT. As protein: CASSLSEGGNQPQHF.

This clone was seen a handful of times. This chain links TRBV29-1 with TRBJ2-2; 14 bases align to TRBD2. Germline CDR1 is SQVTM and CDR2 is ANQGSEA. The CDR3 extends over 16 amino acids. Trimming removed 0 bases from V and 10 bases from J; junction bases left unmatched: 7. The CDR3 protein is CSVEDAGTSGSEELFF. CDR3 nucleotides: TGCAGCGTTGAAGACGCCGGGACTAGCGGGAGCGAGGAGCTGTTTTTT.

The rearrangement uses TRBV19 and TRBJ2-2; tentatively, D is TRBD2 (5 bases). V gave up 6 bases and J gave up 7 bases, with 12 bases separating them. Germline CDR1 and CDR2: LNHDA and SQIVND (reference sequence). The CDR3 length is 13 residues. The CDR3 DNA follows: TGTGCCAGTAGCGTCCCGGGGAACGGGGAGCTGTTTTTT. Protein product: CASSVPGNGELFF.

The chain is built from TRBV5-1 and TRBJ2-3; tentatively, D is TRBD1 (6 bases). The CDR3 loop spans 14 amino acids. The V gene's germline CDR1 is SGHRS and CDR2 YFSETQ. The V end was cut by 1 base, the J end by 6 bases, with 12 bases between. The CDR3 nucleotides are TGCGCCAGCAGCTTGACAGGGCGACGCGATACGCAGTATTTT. It is translated as CASSLTGRRDTQYF.

The count of this clone is one. The V gene is TRBV10-3, the J gene TRBJ2-3; TRBD2 matches 9 bases. The CDR3 is made up of 16 amino acids. Germline CDR1 is ENHRY and CDR2 is SYGVKD. The trim removed 4 bases at V and 3 bases at J, leaving 8 bases unmatched. The CDR3 spells CAISGYASGITDTQYF. The CDR3, as DNA: TGTGCCATCAGTGGTTACGCTAGCGGGATAACAGATACGCAGTATTTT.

This chain connects TRBV30 to TRBJ2-5; perhaps TRBD1 as D (6 bases). The germline V gene has CDR1 GTSNPN and CDR2 SVGIG (reference sequence). Trimming shortened V by 3 bases and J by 0 bases, and 11 bases separated the two germline ends. This CDR3 region has 14 residues. The CDR3 nucleotides are TGTGCCTGGAGGTTCCAGGGGAACCAAGAGACCCAGTACTTC. Translated: CAWRFQGNQETQYF. Drawing the rest from reference TRBV30 and TRBJ2-5, the complete variable domain is SQTIHQWPATLVQPVGSPLSLECTVEGTSNPNLYWYRQAAGRGLQLLFYSVGIGQISSEVPQNLSASRPQDRQFILSSKKLLLSDSGFYLCAWRFQGNQETQYFGPGTRLLVL.

The chain uses TRBV7-9 and TRBJ1-6; tentatively, D is TRBD1 (6 bases). The CDR3 loop spans 17 amino acids. Germline lookup yields CDR1 SEHNR and CDR2 FQNEAQ (reference sequence). V shed 4 bases and J shed 0 bases, with 13 bases lying between them. The CDR3 reads CASSSPGTLSYNSPLHF. CDR3 nucleotide sequence: TGTGCCAGCAGCTCGCCCGGGACACTCTCCTATAATTCACCCCTCCACTTT.

The chain recombines TRBV27 with TRBJ2-4; 7 positions match TRBD2. After removal of 3 bases from V and 4 bases from J, the junction contained 12 bases not matched to a gene. The V gene's germline CDR1 is MNHEY and CDR2 SMNVEV (reference sequence). This CDR3 comprises 17 residues. CDR3 sequence (DNA): TGTGCCAGCAGTTTCGGGGACCCCGTCGGGGGGAAAAACATTCAGTACTTC. This codes for CASSFGDPVGGKNIQYF.

This chain links TRBV28 with TRBJ1-1; D unresolved. This CDR3 spans 13 amino acids. V lost 3 bases and J lost 4, with 9 bases in between. Germline CDR1 MDHEN, CDR2 SYDVKM. CDR3 residues: CASSFPGSTEAFF. The CDR3 nucleotides read TGTGCCAGCAGTTTTCCGGGGAGCACTGAAGCTTTCTTT.

The gene calls are TRBV3-1 (or the pseudogene TRBV3-2) and TRBJ1-2; TRBD1 matches 7 bases. Trimming removed 10 bases from V and 5 bases from J; junction bases left unmatched: 7. The CDR3 totals 12 residues. Germline V lookup: CDR1 LGHDT, CDR2 YNNKEL (reference sequence). In DNA, the CDR3 is TGTGCCACCAACGAGGGGGCGTATGGCTACACCTTC. Residues: CATNEGAYGYTF.

V and J are TRBV5-6 and TRBJ1-1; D unresolved. V was pared by 4 bases and J by 1 base, with 5 bases between. This CDR3 contains 12 residues. Germline CDR1 SGHDT, CDR2 YYEEEE. The CDR3 DNA sequence: TGTGCCAGCAGCCGACAGAACACTGAAGCTTTCTTT. Amino acids: CASSRQNTEAFF.

This chain joins TRBV7-3 and TRBJ2-2, with 11 bases aligning to TRBD2. CDR3 length: 15 amino acids. Germline V gene lookup returns CDR1 SGHTA and CDR2 FQGTGA. With V trimmed by 6 bases and J by 7 bases, 7 bases remained unmatched. Here the CDR3 DNA reads TGTGCCAGCAGATTACTAGCGGGAGAGGTCGGGGAGCTGTTTTTT. The encoded protein is CASRLLAGEVGELFF.

This clone was counted a single time. The chain is built from TRBV10-1 and TRBJ2-3; D is possibly TRBD1 (5 bases). The CDR3 has 16 amino acids. Per germline, CDR1 WNHNN and CDR2 SYGVQD (reference sequence). Trimming took 4 bases from V and 4 from J, leaving 18 bases between them. The CDR3 DNA sequence: TGCGCCAGCAGTGCCCAAACCCAGGGCGCCGCAGATACGCAGTATTTT. Translation: CASSAQTQGAADTQYF.

This clone has just one count. The genes are TRBV6-6 and TRBJ2-1, with no clear D. Germline CDR1 and CDR2: MNHNY and SVGAGI (reference sequence). CDR3 length: 13 residues. Trimming removed 0 bases at V and 9 bases at J, with 9 bases between. The CDR3 sequence is CASSYSRDAEQFF. For the CDR3, the DNA is TGTGCCAGCAGTTACTCTAGAGATGCTGAGCAGTTCTTC.

V gene TRBV5-1 combines with J gene TRBJ1-2, with 9 bases identical to TRBD1. The CDR3 sequence is 21 residues long. Per germline, CDR1 SGHRS and CDR2 YFSETQ. V shed 2 bases, J shed 2 bases, and the junction held 22 bases outside the gene matches. CDR3 DNA sequence: TGCGCCAGCAGCTTCGTAGTCGGTATCAGCCCGAGGGACAGGGCCAACTATGGCTACACCTTC. Translated, it gives CASSFVVGISPRDRANYGYTF.

This sequence joins TRBV30 and TRBJ2-7, with TRBD1 identical over 9 bases. Trimming cost V 3 bases and J 3 bases; bases outside gene matches: 9. The CDR3 contains 15 residues. Germline lookup yields CDR1 GTSNPN and CDR2 SVGIG (reference sequence). The CDR3 region is CAWSRWTGVVYEQYV. The CDR3 DNA follows: TGTGCCTGGAGCCGCTGGACAGGGGTTGTCTACGAGCAGTACGTC.

The V gene is TRBV19, the J gene TRBJ2-3; tentative D call: TRBD1 (6 bases). Germline CDR1 is LNHDA and CDR2 is SQIVND (reference sequence). Trimming removed 6 bases from V and 1 base from J, with 26 bases in between. CDR3 length: 19 residues. The CDR3 sequence is CASSPERLQGIGRTDTQYF. DNA of the CDR3: TGTGCCAGTAGCCCCGAACGCCTACAGGGAATAGGGCGCACAGATACGCAGTATTTT. Full variable domain (remainder filled in from reference TRBV19 and TRBJ2-3): DGGITQSPKYLFRKEGQNVTLSCEQNLNHDAMYWYRQDPGQGLRLIYYSQIVNDFQKGDIAEGYSVSREKKESFPLTVTSAQKNPTAFYLCASSPERLQGIGRTDTQYFGPGTRLTVL.

V gene TRBV2 combines with J gene TRBJ2-5, with D uncertain. The V end lost 6 bases, the J end lost 2 bases, and 7 bases lay between the germline ends. The length of the CDR3 is 12 residues. Germline V gene sequence: CDR1 SNHLY, CDR2 FYNNEI. CDR3 bases: TGTGCCAGCAGGCTACCTCAAGAGACCCAGTACTTC. Its protein is CASRLPQETQYF.

The V gene is TRBV11-2, the J gene TRBJ2-6; D remains unclear. Germline CDR1 is SGHAT and CDR2 is FQNNGV. There are 15 residues in the CDR3. Trimming removed 2 bases at V and 4 bases at J, with 9 bases between. The CDR3 loop is CASSLLVAGANVLTF. In nucleotides, the CDR3 is TGTGCCAGCAGCTTACTCGTTGCGGGGGCCAACGTCCTGACTTTC.